The subject of this entry is one T cell receptor beta chain. Its target is not known. Primers: 60 Vbeta forward and 13 Jbeta reverse. Using immunoSEQ multiplex PCR, the repertoire was profiled, and TCRdb retains in-frame clones only, with some absent. The sample holds about 120,000 clones; approximately 79% are singletons and the top ten take around 2%. The data are from a study of cytomegalovirus exposure and HLA in healthy donors. Study findings and constraints: In a later analysis, TCR beta V- and J-gene trimming was associated with a missense DCLRE1C variant. Researchers had no immune exposure information except CMV serostatus available. Segments of the TCR beta V type were, in most cases, productive about 87% or about 30% of the time in an earlier analysis.

In germline, CDR1 is GTSNPN, CDR2 SVGIG (reference sequence). The CDR3 is 16 amino acids. Trimming cost V 0 bases and J 4 bases, with 18 bases left between them. The TCR originated in a man under 40 in good health and CMV-seronegative. The rearrangement links TRBV30 to TRBJ1-2, with D maybe TRBD1 (5 bases). Sequencing was performed on PBMCs. The CDR3 region is CAWSVIRGANPYGYTF. CDR3 nucleotide sequence: TGTGCCTGGAGTGTAATCCGCGGGGCCAACCCCTATGGCTACACCTTC.